This TCR beta chain was documented in a study of cytomegalovirus exposure and HLA in healthy donors. Study-level points and caveats: In a later analysis, TCR beta V- and J-gene trimming was associated with a missense DCLRE1C variant. Owing to their indistinguishability, certain V segments, notably TRBV6-2 and TRBV6-3, were excluded.

As to this clone: The antigen is not known.

The CDR3 spans 18 residues. Trimming stripped 2 bases from V and 10 bases from J, with 26 bases between. In germline, CDR1 is MNHEY, CDR2 SMNVEV (reference sequence). PCR was performed using 60 Vbeta and 13 Jbeta primers. Measured with immunoSEQ multiplex PCR; TCRdb has only the in-frame clones, and not every one. The repertoire holds some 130,000 clones, with around 74% as singletons. Sequencing input: PBMCs. The chain carries TRBV27 and TRBJ1-4; D perhaps matches TRBD1 (5 bases). The source is a man aged 25 to 40 in good health and CMV-seronegative. The chain's CDR3 is CASSLISGSDFRRGKLFF. As DNA, the CDR3 is TGTGCCAGCAGTTTAATAAGCGGATCGGATTTCCGGAGGGGAAAACTGTTTTTT.